These 9 T cell receptor beta chains were all obtained from the same sample, sequenced in a study of OX40 agonist ivuxolimab in advanced cancers. Clones were read by immunoSEQ multiplex PCR, and TCRdb kept only the in-frame ones, dropping some. The sample lists 40,000 or so clones; roughly four fifths were seen once. Sequenced material: CD4+ or CD8+ T cells sorted from blood, taken in a trial of the OX40 agonist ivuxolimab. The receptors here all came from an adult with an advanced solid tumor such as melanoma, head and neck, liver or kidney cancer.

This clone showed up just a few times. V is TRBV19 and J is TRBJ1-5; D remains unclear. From germline, CDR1 is LNHDA and CDR2 SQIVND (reference sequence). Trimming removed 5 bases from V and 7 bases from J, with 12 bases in between. CDR3 size: 13 residues. The CDR3 loop is CASSPGLLQPQHF. As DNA, the CDR3 is TGTGCCAGTAGTCCGGGCCTACTCCAGCCCCAGCATTTT.

On this clone itself: Mismatch with germline at one junction end may stem from a read error. The gene calls are TRBV7-7 and TRBJ2-3; D is unclear. Germline CDR1 is SSHAT and CDR2 is FNYEAQ (reference sequence). The CDR3 loop spans 14 amino acids. The CDR3: CASSLNTMTDTQYF. As DNA, the CDR3 is TGTGCTAGCAGCCTGAACACGATGACAGATACGCAGTATTTT.

The chain combines TRBV5-1 with TRBJ2-1, with TRBD1 as a possible D gene (6 bases). The CDR3 has 13 residues. Germline loops: CDR1 SGHRS, CDR2 YFSETQ. V was clipped by 0 bases and J by 6 bases, with 7 bases between them. CDR3 sequence: CASSLGTVNEQFF. Written as DNA, the CDR3 is TGCGCCAGCAGCTTGGGGACAGTCAATGAGCAGTTCTTC.

The rearrangement links TRBV6-5 to TRBJ1-3; possible D gene TRBD1, 6 bases. The length of the CDR3 is 14 residues. The ends were cut back, 0 bases at V and 6 bases at J, with 9 bases in the middle. Germline CDR1 and CDR2: MNHEY and SVGAGI. CDR3 nucleotides: TGTGCCAGCAGTTACTCGGGGGCAGAAAACACCATATATTTT. Translation: CASSYSGAENTIYF.

This clone was counted once. The chain carries TRBV11-2 and TRBJ1-6; D is undetermined. Germline CDR1 reads SGHAT; CDR2 reads FQNNGV. The CDR3 contains 19 residues. V lost 2 bases and J 0 bases, leaving 17 bases between the germline ends. The CDR3 spells CASSLSFSRASSYNSPLHF. Written as DNA, the CDR3 is TGTGCCAGCAGCTTATCCTTTTCGAGGGCTAGCTCCTATAATTCACCCCTCCACTTT.

The V gene is TRBV11-2, the J gene TRBJ2-7, with D perhaps matching TRBD1 or TRBD2 (5 bases each). V was trimmed by 1 base and J by 4 bases, leaving 8 bases between them. The CDR3 loop spans 13 amino acids. Germline V gene lookup returns CDR1 SGHAT and CDR2 FQNNGV. The CDR3 here is CASSLGDGYEQYF. The CDR3 nucleotides are TGTGCCAGCAGCTTAGGGGACGGATACGAGCAGTACTTC.

This clone has only one observation. CDR3 DNA sequence: TGTGCCAGCAGCTCCGGACAGCTCTACGAGCAGTACTTC. Translation: CASSSGQLYEQYF. The V gene is TRBV28, the J gene TRBJ2-7; D might be TRBD1 (6 bases). The germline V gene has CDR1 MDHEN and CDR2 SYDVKM. Trimming took 6 bases from V and 3 from J, leaving 12 bases between them. CDR3 size: 13 residues. Full variable domain (rest looked up from reference TRBV28 and TRBJ2-7): DVKVTQSSRYLVKRTGEKVFLECVQDMDHENMFWYRQDPGLGLRLIYFSYDVKMKEKGDIPEGYSVSREKKERFSLILESASTNQTSMYLCASSSGQLYEQYFGPGTRLTVT.

In the case of this clone: A junction boundary mismatches the germline segment, possibly from a read error. The chain carries TRBV5-5 and TRBJ1-2, with 7 bases fitting TRBD1. Per the germline V gene, CDR1 is SGHKS and CDR2 is YYEKEE (reference sequence). The CDR3 extends over 14 amino acids. CDR3 residues: CASGKTTGSYSYTF. The CDR3 bases are TGTGCCAGCGGCAAGACGACAGGGAGCTATAGCTACACCTTC.

This clone was detected once. V and J are TRBV5-1 and TRBJ2-7; D is perhaps TRBD1 (5 bases). Germline CDR1 is SGHRS and CDR2 is YFSETQ. V lost 3 bases and J lost 3, with 16 bases in between. The CDR3 contains 15 residues. The CDR3 here is CASSSKGARDYEQYF. The CDR3 nucleotides are TGCGCCAGCAGCTCTAAAGGGGCTAGAGACTACGAGCAGTACTTC.